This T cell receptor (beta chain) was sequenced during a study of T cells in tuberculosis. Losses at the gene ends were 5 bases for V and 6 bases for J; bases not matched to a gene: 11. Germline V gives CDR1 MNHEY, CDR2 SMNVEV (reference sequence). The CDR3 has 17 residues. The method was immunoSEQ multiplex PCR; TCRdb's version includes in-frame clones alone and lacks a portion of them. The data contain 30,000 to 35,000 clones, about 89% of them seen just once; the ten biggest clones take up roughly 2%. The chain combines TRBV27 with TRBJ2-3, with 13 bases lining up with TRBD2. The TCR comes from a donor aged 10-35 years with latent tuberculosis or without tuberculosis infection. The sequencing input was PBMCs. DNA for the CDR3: TGTGCCAGCAGTGGACTAGCGGGAGCCACCGACGGGGATACGCAGTATTTT. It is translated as CASSGLAGATDGDTQYF.